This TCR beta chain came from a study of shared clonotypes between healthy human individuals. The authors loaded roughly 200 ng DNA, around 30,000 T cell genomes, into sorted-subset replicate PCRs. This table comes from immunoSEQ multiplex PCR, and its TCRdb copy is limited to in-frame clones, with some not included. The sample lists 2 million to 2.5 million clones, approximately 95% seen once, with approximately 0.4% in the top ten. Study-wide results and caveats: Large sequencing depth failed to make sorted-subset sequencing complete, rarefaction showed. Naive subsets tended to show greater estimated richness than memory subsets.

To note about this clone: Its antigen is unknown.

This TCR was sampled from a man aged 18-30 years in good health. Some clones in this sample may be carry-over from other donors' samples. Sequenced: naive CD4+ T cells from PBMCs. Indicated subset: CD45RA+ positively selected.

The CDR3 sequence is CASRYPSGGGNEQFF. CDR3 DNA sequence: TGTGCCAGCAGGTACCCCTCGGGAGGGGGAAATGAGCAGTTCTTC. This chain connects TRBV2 to TRBJ2-1, with 8 bases identical to TRBD2. J lost 7 bases, V lost 6 bases, and 11 bases had no gene match. CDR3 length: 15 amino acids. Looked up from germline, CDR1 is SNHLY and CDR2 is FYNNEI.